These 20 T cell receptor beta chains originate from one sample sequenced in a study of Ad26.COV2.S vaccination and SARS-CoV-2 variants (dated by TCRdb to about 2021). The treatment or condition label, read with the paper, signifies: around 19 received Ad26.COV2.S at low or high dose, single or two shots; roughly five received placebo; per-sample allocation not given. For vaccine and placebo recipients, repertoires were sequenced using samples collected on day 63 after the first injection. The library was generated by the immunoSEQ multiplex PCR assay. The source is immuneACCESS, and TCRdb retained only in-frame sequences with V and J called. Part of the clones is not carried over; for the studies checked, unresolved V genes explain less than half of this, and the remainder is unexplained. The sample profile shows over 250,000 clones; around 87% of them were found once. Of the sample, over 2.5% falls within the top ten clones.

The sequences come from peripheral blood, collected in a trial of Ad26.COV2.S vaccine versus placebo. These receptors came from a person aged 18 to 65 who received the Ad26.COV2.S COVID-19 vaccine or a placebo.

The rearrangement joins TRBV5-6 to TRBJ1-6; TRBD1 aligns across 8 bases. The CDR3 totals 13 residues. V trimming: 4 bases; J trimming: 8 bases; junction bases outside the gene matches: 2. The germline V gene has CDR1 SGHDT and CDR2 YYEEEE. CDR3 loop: CASSMGQDSPLHF. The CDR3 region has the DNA TGTGCCAGCAGCATGGGACAGGATTCACCCCTCCACTTT. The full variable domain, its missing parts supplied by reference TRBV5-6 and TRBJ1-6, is DAGVTQSPTHLIKTRGQQVTLRCSPKSGHDTVSWYQQALGQGPQFIFQYYEEEERQRGNFPDRFSGHQFPNYSSELNVNALLLGDSALYLCASSMGQDSPLHFGNGTRLTVT.

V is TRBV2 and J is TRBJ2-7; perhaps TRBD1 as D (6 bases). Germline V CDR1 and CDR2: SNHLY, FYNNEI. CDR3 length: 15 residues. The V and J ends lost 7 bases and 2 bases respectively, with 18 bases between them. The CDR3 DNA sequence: TGTGCCAGCATCCACCCCCGGGACACTACCTACGAGCAGTACTTC. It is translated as CASIHPRDTTYEQYF.

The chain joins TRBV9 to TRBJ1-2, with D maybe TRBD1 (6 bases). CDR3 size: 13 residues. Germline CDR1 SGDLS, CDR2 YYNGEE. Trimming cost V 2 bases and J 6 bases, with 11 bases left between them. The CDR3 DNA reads TGTGCCAGCAGCGTCGGACAGCCAGATGGCTACACCTTC. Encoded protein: CASSVGQPDGYTF.

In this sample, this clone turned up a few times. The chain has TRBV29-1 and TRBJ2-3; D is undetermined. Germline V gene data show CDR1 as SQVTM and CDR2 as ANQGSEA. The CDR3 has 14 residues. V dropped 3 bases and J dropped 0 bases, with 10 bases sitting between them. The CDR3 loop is CSVEKGASTDTQYF. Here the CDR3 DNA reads TGCAGCGTTGAGAAGGGTGCTAGCACAGATACGCAGTATTTT.

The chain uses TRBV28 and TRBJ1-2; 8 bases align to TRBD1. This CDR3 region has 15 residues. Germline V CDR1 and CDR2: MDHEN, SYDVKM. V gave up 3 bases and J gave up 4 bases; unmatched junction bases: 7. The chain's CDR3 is CASSLAGGEGYGYTF. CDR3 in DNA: TGTGCCAGCAGTTTGGCAGGGGGCGAAGGCTATGGCTACACCTTC.

The CDR3 DNA sequence: TGTGCCAGCAGCCCCTCGTGGTTGGTAAGCGGACTCCGACAAGAGACCCAGTACTTC. Translation gives CASSPSWLVSGLRQETQYF. The chain links TRBV13 to TRBJ2-5; tentatively, D is TRBD2 (5 bases). The V gene lost 5 bases and the J gene lost 2 bases, with 27 bases spanning the gap. The CDR3 covers 19 residues. Per the germline V gene, CDR1 is PRHDT and CDR2 is FYEKMQ (reference sequence).

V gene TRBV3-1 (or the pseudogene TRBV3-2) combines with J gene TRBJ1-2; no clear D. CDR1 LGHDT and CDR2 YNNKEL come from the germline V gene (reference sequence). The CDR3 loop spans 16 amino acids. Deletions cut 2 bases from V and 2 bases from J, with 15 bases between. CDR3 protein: CASSQLSRQTNYGYTF. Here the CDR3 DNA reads TGTGCCAGCAGCCAATTGAGTCGGCAGACCAACTATGGCTACACCTTC.

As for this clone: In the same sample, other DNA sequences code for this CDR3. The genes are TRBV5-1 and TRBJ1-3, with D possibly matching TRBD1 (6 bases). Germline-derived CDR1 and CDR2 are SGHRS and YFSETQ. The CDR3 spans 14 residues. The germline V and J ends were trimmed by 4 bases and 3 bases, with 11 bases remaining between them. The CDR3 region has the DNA TGCGCCAGCAGCCCTAGGACAGATGGAAACACCATATATTTT. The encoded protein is CASSPRTDGNTIYF.

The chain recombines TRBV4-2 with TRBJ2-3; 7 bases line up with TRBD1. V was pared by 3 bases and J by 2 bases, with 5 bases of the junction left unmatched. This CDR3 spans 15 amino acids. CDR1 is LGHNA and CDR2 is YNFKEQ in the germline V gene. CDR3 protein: CASSQRDRDTDTQYF. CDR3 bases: TGTGCCAGCAGCCAGAGGGACAGAGACACAGATACGCAGTATTTT.

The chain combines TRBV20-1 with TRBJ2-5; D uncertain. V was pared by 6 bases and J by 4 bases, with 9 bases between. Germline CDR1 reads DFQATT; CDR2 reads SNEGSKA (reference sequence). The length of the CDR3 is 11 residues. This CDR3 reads CSATVRETQYF. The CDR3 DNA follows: TGCAGTGCCACGGTCCGAGAGACCCAGTACTTC.

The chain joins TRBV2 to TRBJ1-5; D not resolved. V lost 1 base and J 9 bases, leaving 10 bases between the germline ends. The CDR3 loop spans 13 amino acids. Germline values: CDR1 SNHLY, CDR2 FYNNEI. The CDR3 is CASSEEGPGPQHF. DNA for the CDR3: TGTGCCAGCAGTGAAGAGGGTCCGGGGCCCCAGCATTTT.

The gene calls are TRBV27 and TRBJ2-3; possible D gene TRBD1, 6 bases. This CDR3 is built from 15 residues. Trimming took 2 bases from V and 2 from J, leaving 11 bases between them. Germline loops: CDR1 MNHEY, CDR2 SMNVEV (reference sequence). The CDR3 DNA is TGTGCCAGCAGTTTAGAAACAGGGAACACAGATACGCAGTATTTT. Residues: CASSLETGNTDTQYF.

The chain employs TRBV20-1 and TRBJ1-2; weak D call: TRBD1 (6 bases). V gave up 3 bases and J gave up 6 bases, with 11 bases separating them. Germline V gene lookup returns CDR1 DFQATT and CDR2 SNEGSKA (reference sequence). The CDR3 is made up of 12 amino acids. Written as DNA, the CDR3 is TGCAGTGCTAGTCTGAGGGGGAATGGCTACACCTTC. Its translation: CSASLRGNGYTF.

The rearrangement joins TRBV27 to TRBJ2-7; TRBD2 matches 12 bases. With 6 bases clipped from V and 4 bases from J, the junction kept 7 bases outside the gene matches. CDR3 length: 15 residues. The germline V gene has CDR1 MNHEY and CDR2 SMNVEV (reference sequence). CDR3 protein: CASSPGLAGTYEQYF. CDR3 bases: TGTGCCAGCAGCCCCGGACTAGCGGGAACATACGAGCAGTACTTC.

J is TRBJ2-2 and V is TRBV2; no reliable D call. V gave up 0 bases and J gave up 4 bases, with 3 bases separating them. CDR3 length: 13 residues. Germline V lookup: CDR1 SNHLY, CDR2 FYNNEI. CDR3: CASSEARTGELFF. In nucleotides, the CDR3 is TGTGCCAGCAGTGAAGCGCGCACCGGGGAGCTGTTTTTT. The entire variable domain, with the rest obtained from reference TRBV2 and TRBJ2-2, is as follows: EPEVTQTPSHQVTQMGQEVILRCVPISNHLYFYWYRQILGQKVEFLVSFYNNEISEKSEIFDDQFSVERPDGSNFTLKIRSTKLEDSAMYFCASSEARTGELFFGEGSRLTVL.

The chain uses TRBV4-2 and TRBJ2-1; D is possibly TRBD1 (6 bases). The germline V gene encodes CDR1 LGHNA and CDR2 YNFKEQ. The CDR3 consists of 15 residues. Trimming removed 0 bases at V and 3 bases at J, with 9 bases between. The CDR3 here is CASSQERGIYNEQFF. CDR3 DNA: TGTGCCAGCAGCCAAGAAAGGGGGATCTACAATGAGCAGTTCTTC.

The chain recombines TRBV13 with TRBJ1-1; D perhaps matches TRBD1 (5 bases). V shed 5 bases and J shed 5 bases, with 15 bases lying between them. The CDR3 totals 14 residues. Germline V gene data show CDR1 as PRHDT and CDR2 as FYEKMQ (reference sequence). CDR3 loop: CASSPGTGRTEAFF. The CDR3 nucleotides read TGTGCCAGCAGCCCTGGGACGGGGCGGACTGAAGCTTTCTTT.

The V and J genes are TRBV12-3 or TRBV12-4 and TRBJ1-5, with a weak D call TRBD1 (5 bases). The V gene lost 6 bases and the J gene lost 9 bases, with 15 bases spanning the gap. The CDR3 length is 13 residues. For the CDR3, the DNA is TGTGCCAGCAGCCCTGGGGGGGATGGGCCCCAGCATTTT. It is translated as CASSPGGDGPQHF.

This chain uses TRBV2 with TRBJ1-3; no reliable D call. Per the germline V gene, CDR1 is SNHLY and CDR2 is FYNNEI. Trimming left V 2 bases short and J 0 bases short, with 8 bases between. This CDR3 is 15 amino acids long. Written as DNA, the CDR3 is TGTGCCAGCAGTGAAATGCTTCTCTCTGGAAACACCATATATTTT. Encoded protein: CASSEMLLSGNTIYF.

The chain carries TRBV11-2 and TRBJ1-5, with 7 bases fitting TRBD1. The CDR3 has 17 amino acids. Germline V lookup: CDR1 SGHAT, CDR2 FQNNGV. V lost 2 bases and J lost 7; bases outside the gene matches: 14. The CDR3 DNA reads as TGTGCCAGCAGCTTACCCTCCACTAGGGGGCTTTTGCAGCCCCAGCATTTT. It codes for CASSLPSTRGLLQPQHF.